This T cell receptor beta chain was observed in a study of T cell repertoires in cytomegalovirus infection. Study-level information: Public TCR beta signatures indicated both CMV infection and matching HLA type.

TCRdb processed the reads anew with MiXCR; each CDR3 protein has one entry. The data hold nearly 550,000 distinct CDR3 sequences, with 16% observed a single time. Germline V gene data show CDR1 as MGHRA and CDR2 as YSYEKL. Unmatched junction bases numbered 7, after V lost 0 bases and J lost 4 bases. The CDR3 is 16 amino acids. The V gene is TRBV4-1, the J gene TRBJ1-2, with TRBD1 matching over 8 bases. The clonotype originates from a human donor in good health (CMV status not recorded). Some clones in this sample may be carry-over from other donors' samples. The sample consisted of CD8+ T cells from PBMCs. CDR3 in DNA: TGCGCCAGCAGCCAAGATACAGGGGGGCTTCCCTATGGCTACACCTTC. Its translation is CASSQDTGGLPYGYTF.